One and the same sample provided the 4 T cell receptor beta chains below, sequenced in a study of human T cells and chemical hapten exposure. Stated time point: patch test 1, 2 weeks after DPC sensitization. As for treatment: therapeutic diphenylcyclopropenone sensitization with weekly scalp DPC. TCRdb redid the calling of the RACE reads with MiXCR, one entry per CDR3 protein. The table shows over 11,000 distinct CDR3 sequences, with about 16% occurring only once. This material consisted of whole blood, taken in connection with sensitization to the hapten diphenylcyclopropenone (DPC). All receptors derive from a woman aged 25 to 39 with alopecia areata. Some clones in this sample may be carry-over from other donors' samples.

This clonotype was seen repeatedly, ten times or more. The chain combines TRBV6-6 with TRBJ2-3; a possible D gene is TRBD2 (5 bases). Germline V lookup: CDR1 MNHNY, CDR2 SVGAGI (reference sequence). V lost 0 bases to trimming and J lost 2 bases, with 6 bases between them. The CDR3 sequence is 14 residues long. Here the CDR3 DNA reads TGTGCCAGCAGTTACTCGGGAGTCACAGATACGCAGTATTTT. This translates into CASSYSGVTDTQYF.

The table lists this clonotype with a few counts. The chain couples TRBV28 to TRBJ2-1, with D tentatively TRBD2 (5 bases). There are 12 residues in the CDR3. Germline assignment: CDR1 MDHEN and CDR2 SYDVKM. V dropped 6 bases and J dropped 8 bases, with 11 bases sitting between them. CDR3 region: CASREGSDEQFF. CDR3 sequence (DNA): TGTGCCAGCAGAGAGGGTAGTGATGAGCAGTTCTTC.

The V gene is TRBV18, the J gene TRBJ1-2, with 7 bases that match TRBD1. Germline V lookup: CDR1 KGHSH, CDR2 LQKENI. V lost 3 bases and J lost 5; bases outside the gene matches: 6. The CDR3 spans 14 residues. The DNA for the CDR3 is TGTGCCAGCTCACCTCAGGGGACAGAGTATGGCTACACCTTC. This translates into CASSPQGTEYGYTF.

This clonotype was picked up many times. This chain connects TRBV29-1 to TRBJ2-3, with 7 bases identical to TRBD1. The germline gives CDR1 SQVTM, CDR2 ANQGSEA. The CDR3 is 13 residues long. V trimming: 7 bases; J trimming: 2 bases; junction bases outside the gene matches: 6. The CDR3 is CSAGTVFTDTQYF. The CDR3 nucleotides are TGCAGCGCTGGGACAGTTTTCACAGATACGCAGTATTTT.